The clone carrying this T cell receptor (beta chain) has a handful of counts. The data originate from a study of blood T cell repertoires in COVID-19. With V trimmed by 4 bases and J by 3 bases, 7 bases remained unmatched. The CDR3 has 15 residues. Germline CDR1 reads KGHDR; CDR2 reads SFDVKD. The data were produced by immunoSEQ multiplex PCR, yet TCRdb's version contains in-frame clones alone and is incomplete. The data contain 200,000 to 250,000 clones, 88% of them singletons. This chain connects TRBV24-1 to TRBJ2-7; 8 bases agree with TRBD2. The TCR originated in a woman aged 55-69 years with acute or convalescent COVID-19. Sequenced sample: peripheral blood. CDR3 sequence: CATSESLAGVYEQYF. The DNA for the CDR3 is TGTGCCACCAGTGAATCTCTAGCGGGCGTCTACGAGCAGTACTTC.